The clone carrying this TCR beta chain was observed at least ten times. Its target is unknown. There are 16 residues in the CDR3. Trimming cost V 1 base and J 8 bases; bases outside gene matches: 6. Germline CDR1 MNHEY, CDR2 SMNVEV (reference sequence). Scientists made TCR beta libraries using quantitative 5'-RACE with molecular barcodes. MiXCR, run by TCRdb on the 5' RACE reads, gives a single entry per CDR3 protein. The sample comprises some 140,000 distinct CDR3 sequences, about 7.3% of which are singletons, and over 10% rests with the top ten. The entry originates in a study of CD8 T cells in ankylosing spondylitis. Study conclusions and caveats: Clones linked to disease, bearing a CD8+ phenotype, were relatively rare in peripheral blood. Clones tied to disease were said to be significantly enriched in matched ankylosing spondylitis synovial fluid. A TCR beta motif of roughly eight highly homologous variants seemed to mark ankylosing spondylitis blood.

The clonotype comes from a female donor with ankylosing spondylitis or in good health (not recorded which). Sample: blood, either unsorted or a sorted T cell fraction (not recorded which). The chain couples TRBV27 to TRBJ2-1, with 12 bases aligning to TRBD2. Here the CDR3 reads CASSLYLAGGPDEQFF. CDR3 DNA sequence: TGTGCCAGCAGTTTATACCTAGCGGGGGGGCCTGATGAGCAGTTCTTC.